This passage covers 27 T cell receptor beta chains from one sample sequenced in a study of blood T cell repertoires in COVID-19. Clones were sequenced by immunoSEQ multiplex PCR, and TCRdb holds only the in-frame ones, with some missing. The table includes 100,000 to 150,000 clones, 88% detected once. Sequenced: peripheral blood. These receptors all stem from a man in his fifties with acute or convalescent COVID-19.

The CDR3 loop is CASSLASGQGFNEQFF. The CDR3 DNA reads as TGTGCCAGCAGCTTAGCTTCGGGACAGGGGTTCAATGAGCAGTTCTTC. The chain has TRBV7-2 and TRBJ2-1; 10 bases line up with TRBD1. Germline CDR1 SGHTA, CDR2 FQGNSA. The CDR3 length is 16 residues. V trimming: 0 bases; J trimming: 6 bases; junction bases outside the gene matches: 5.

V is TRBV13 and J is TRBJ2-7; 9 bases align to TRBD1. The CDR3 consists of 16 residues. Trimming took 5 bases from V and 3 from J; bases not matched to a gene: 11. Germline V gives CDR1 PRHDT, CDR2 FYEKMQ (reference sequence). CDR3 sequence: CASSPYPGTGLYEQYF. For the CDR3, the DNA is TGTGCCAGCAGCCCCTACCCCGGGACAGGGCTCTACGAGCAGTACTTC.

This sequence joins TRBV7-9 and TRBJ1-1; TRBD1 agrees at 7 bases. This CDR3 is 14 amino acids long. Germline CDR1 and CDR2: SEHNR and FQNEAQ (reference sequence). Unmatched junction bases numbered 3, after V lost 3 bases and J lost 2 bases. The CDR3 DNA reads TGTGCCAGCAGCTTGGGACAGTATAACACTGAAGCTTTCTTT. It translates to CASSLGQYNTEAFF.

The rearrangement uses TRBV9 and TRBJ2-1; 11 bases are shared with TRBD2. Germline CDR1 and CDR2: SGDLS and YYNGEE. The J segment lost 5 bases and the V segment lost 2 bases, leaving 27 bases of the junction unmatched. This CDR3 region has 23 residues. The DNA for the CDR3 is TGTGCCAGCAGCGTCGAAGACAGGGGACGTATGGGACTAGCGGTCCCCTTGGACAATGAGCAGTTCTTC. As protein: CASSVEDRGRMGLAVPLDNEQFF.

The chain recombines TRBV11-3 with TRBJ2-3; no reliable D call. The ends were cut back, 8 bases at V and 3 bases at J, with 12 bases in the middle. This CDR3 contains 13 residues. Germline values: CDR1 SGHNT, CDR2 YENEEA. CDR3 sequence: CASATFITDTQYF. In DNA, the CDR3 is TGTGCCAGCGCCACATTTATTACAGATACGCAGTATTTT.

This clone was detected once. CDR3 sequence: CASSHIRQGSWDYGYTF. Here the CDR3 DNA reads TGCGCCAGCAGCCACATCCGCCAGGGTAGTTGGGACTATGGCTACACCTTC. The chain has TRBV4-1 and TRBJ1-2, with D possibly matching TRBD1 (5 bases). Trimming cost V 3 bases and J 3 bases, with 20 bases left between them. The CDR3 has 17 amino acids. CDR1 is MGHRA, CDR2 YSYEKL, per germline.

The chain carries TRBV9 and TRBJ2-1, with 10 bases matching TRBD1. Trimming took 4 bases from V and 7 from J; bases not matched to a gene: 11. This CDR3 region has 16 residues. CDR1 and CDR2 from the germline V gene are SGDLS and YYNGEE. The CDR3 DNA reads as TGTGCCAGCAGCCTAGTGGGGGGACAGGGGATAAATGAGCAGTTCTTC. It is translated as CASSLVGGQGINEQFF.

CDR3 in DNA: TGTGCCAGCAGCTTGTTGGCCCAGGGGTTCCATGGCTACACCTTC. Translation: CASSLLAQGFHGYTF. This rearrangement joins TRBV5-4 to TRBJ1-2; TRBD1 might be the D (6 bases). Germline assignment: CDR1 SGHNT and CDR2 YYREEE (reference sequence). The CDR3 consists of 15 residues. With 1 base removed from V and 6 bases from J, the gap between germline ends came to 16 bases.

The J gene is TRBJ2-7, the V gene TRBV6-6; 9 nucleotides line up with TRBD2. Per the germline V gene, CDR1 is MNHNY and CDR2 is SVGAGI (reference sequence). The length of the CDR3 is 14 residues. Losses at the gene ends were 6 bases for V and 2 bases for J; bases not matched to a gene: 5. The CDR3 is CASRTAGGAYEQYF. The CDR3 bases are TGTGCCAGCAGGACCGCGGGGGGGGCCTACGAGCAGTACTTC.

A few counts support this clone. As DNA, the CDR3 is TGTGCCAGCAGCCCGGGGGAGGGTGTGGCTAATGAAAAACTGTTTTTT. It is translated as CASSPGEGVANEKLFF. The chain has TRBV11-2 and TRBJ1-4, with a tentative D call TRBD1 (5 bases). Trimming cost V 5 bases and J 3 bases, with 16 bases left between them. The germline V gene encodes CDR1 SGHAT and CDR2 FQNNGV. The CDR3 has 16 amino acids.

As to this clone: The junction departs from the called germline gene at one end, perhaps through a read error. The rearrangement joins TRBV19 to TRBJ1-1, with 12 bases that match TRBD1. In germline, CDR1 is LNHDA, CDR2 SQIVND (reference sequence). CDR3 length equals 21 residues. This chain's CDR3 is CANTGRRMGQGAVGLNAEAFF. CDR3 nucleotides: TGTGCCAACACTGGACGGAGAATGGGACAGGGGGCCGTAGGCTTGAACGCTGAAGCTTTCTTT.

This chain links TRBV7-9 with TRBJ1-2, with 9 nucleotides matching TRBD1. V shed 5 bases, J shed 2 bases, and the junction held 3 bases outside the gene matches. This CDR3 is 14 amino acids long. Germline V lookup: CDR1 SEHNR, CDR2 FQNEAQ (reference sequence). CDR3: CASSGQGNNYGYTF. CDR3 sequence (DNA): TGTGCCAGCAGCGGACAGGGGAACAACTATGGCTACACCTTC.

CDR3 nucleotide sequence: TGCGCCAGCAGCATTCTAGGGACAGCGAAGAATGAGCAGTTCTTC. Translation: CASSILGTAKNEQFF. V usage is TRBV5-1 and J usage is TRBJ2-1; 7 nucleotides align to TRBD1. V lost 4 bases to trimming and J lost 7 bases; unmatched junction nucleotides: 11. This CDR3 has 15 amino acids. Per the germline V gene, CDR1 is SGHRS and CDR2 is YFSETQ.

This clone was recorded only once. V is TRBV6-5 and J is TRBJ2-3, with D unresolved. The germline CDR1 and CDR2 sequences are MNHEY and SVGAGI. The CDR3 consists of 15 residues. Trimming pared 6 bases from V and 1 base from J, leaving 14 bases between. CDR3: CASSQSQVGTDTQYF. As DNA, the CDR3 is TGTGCCAGCAGCCAAAGCCAAGTGGGCACAGATACGCAGTATTTT.

V is TRBV18 and J is TRBJ1-4, with D tentatively TRBD1 (5 bases). V shed 4 bases and J shed 2 bases, with 14 bases lying between them. Germline V lookup: CDR1 KGHSH, CDR2 LQKENI. There are 16 residues in the CDR3. As DNA, the CDR3 is TGTGCCAGCTCACTCCTACAGGTCCCGACTAATGAAAAACTGTTTTTT. It yields the protein CASSLLQVPTNEKLFF.

This chain's CDR3 is CASSDSGGAYNEQFF. Here the CDR3 DNA reads TGTGCCAGCAGTGACTCAGGGGGCGCCTACAATGAGCAGTTCTTC. The genes are TRBV6-4 and TRBJ2-1; 7 bases map to TRBD1. The germline CDR1 and CDR2 sequences are MRHNA and SNTAGT. Trimming at V came to 0 bases and at J to 2 bases, leaving 1 base not matched to a gene. This CDR3 spans 15 amino acids.

This chain connects TRBV30 to TRBJ2-5; 8 bases are shared with TRBD2. V trimming: 0 bases; J trimming: 4 bases; junction bases outside the gene matches: 4. The germline gives CDR1 GTSNPN, CDR2 SVGIG (reference sequence). This CDR3 has 14 residues. CDR3 sequence (DNA): TGTGCCTGGAGTGTACCCGGGAGGGGAGAGACCCAGTACTTC. Its translation is CAWSVPGRGETQYF.

V is TRBV5-1 and J is TRBJ2-3; 10 nucleotides agree with TRBD2. With V trimmed by 0 bases and J by 8 bases, 9 bases remained unmatched. Germline CDR1 reads SGHRS; CDR2 reads YFSETQ. CDR3 length equals 16 residues. The CDR3 region has the DNA TGCGCCAGCAGCTTGGAATGGTCTAGCGGGAGTAGTACGCAGTATTTT. Protein product: CASSLEWSSGSSTQYF.

The CDR3 protein is CASSLDLGGISPLHF. CDR3 in DNA: TGCGCCAGCAGCTTGGACTTGGGGGGGATTTCACCCCTCCACTTT. This chain connects TRBV5-1 to TRBJ1-6, with D maybe TRBD1 (5 bases). Trimming pared 0 bases from V and 9 bases from J, leaving 13 bases between. The CDR3 runs to 15 residues. Germline values: CDR1 SGHRS, CDR2 YFSETQ.

The chain joins TRBV5-8 to TRBJ1-5; 9 nucleotides agree with TRBD1. Looked up from germline, CDR1 is SGHTS and CDR2 is YDEGEE. J gave up 3 bases and V 4 bases, and 8 bases lay outside the gene matches. This CDR3 has 16 residues. The CDR3 DNA follows: TGTGCCAGCAGCCGCCGAGGACAGGGGTCCAATCAGCCCCAGCATTTT. Translated, it gives CASSRRGQGSNQPQHF.

The chain couples TRBV6-6 to TRBJ2-7, with a tentative D call TRBD2 (5 bases). Per the germline V gene, CDR1 is MNHNY and CDR2 is SVGAGI (reference sequence). This CDR3 region has 16 residues. The V end lost 0 bases, the J end lost 2 bases, and 14 bases lay between the germline ends. The CDR3, as DNA: TGTGCCAGCAGTTACTCAGAGGGCCGTCAACCCTACGAGCAGTACTTC. This codes for CASSYSEGRQPYEQYF.

The chain links TRBV6-2 or TRBV6-3 to TRBJ1-2; D is unresolved. V gave up 5 bases and J gave up 8 bases, with 18 bases separating them. This CDR3 region has 14 residues. Germline CDR1 reads MNHEY; CDR2 reads SVGEGT. DNA for the CDR3: TGTGCCAGCAGTCCACGCCAGAGCGGAGTGGGCTACACCTTC. The encoded protein is CASSPRQSGVGYTF.

The chain joins TRBV28 to TRBJ2-3, with 8 bases aligning to TRBD1. Germline-derived CDR1 and CDR2 are MDHEN and SYDVKM. The trim removed 6 bases at V and 3 bases at J, leaving 11 bases unmatched. There are 16 residues in the CDR3. The CDR3 here is CASSPTGVGVTDTQYF. CDR3 coding DNA: TGTGCCAGCAGCCCGACAGGGGTGGGGGTGACAGATACGCAGTATTTT.

The chain carries TRBV11-3 and TRBJ1-6, with D possibly matching TRBD1 (6 bases). CDR1 SGHNT and CDR2 YENEEA come from the germline V gene. Trimming left V 1 base short and J 7 bases short, with 14 bases between. This CDR3 spans 16 amino acids. For the CDR3, the DNA is TGTGCCAGCAGCTTAGTGTTTGGACAGCTGAATTCACCCCTCCACTTT. It encodes CASSLVFGQLNSPLHF.

This clone was recorded only once. The DNA of the CDR3 is TGTGCCATCAGTGAGTCAGGGAGTTTCATGAACACTGAAGCTTTCTTT. Its translation is CAISESGSFMNTEAFF. The chain is built from TRBV10-3 and TRBJ1-1, with D unresolved. In germline, CDR1 is ENHRY, CDR2 SYGVKD. The CDR3 is 16 amino acids. V lost 0 bases, J lost 0 bases, and 11 bases lay in between.

The rearrangement joins TRBV23-1 to TRBJ2-5, with 7 bases identical to TRBD1. TRBV23-1 carries the ORF label, with uncertain function. After removal of 2 bases from V and 7 bases from J, the junction contained 19 bases not matched to a gene. The CDR3 runs 18 residues. CDR3: CASSQTPRQDRPHGTQYF. The CDR3, as DNA: TGCGCCAGCAGTCAAACGCCCAGGCAGGACAGGCCCCACGGGACCCAGTACTTC.

This rearrangement joins TRBV9 to TRBJ2-5; 9 bases match TRBD1. V shed 2 bases, J shed 4 bases, and the junction held 12 bases outside the gene matches. Per the germline V gene, CDR1 is SGDLS and CDR2 is YYNGEE. The CDR3 length is 17 residues. DNA for the CDR3: TGTGCCAGCAGCGTTCTAGACAGGGGGTTTAGAAGAGAGACCCAGTACTTC. Its translation is CASSVLDRGFRRETQYF. Based on the CDR3 plus reference TRBV9 and TRBJ2-5, the full variable domain is DSGVTQTPKHLITATGQRVTLRCSPRSGDLSVYWYQQSLDQGLQFLIQYYNGEERAKGNILERFSAQQFPDLHSELNLSSLELGDSALYFCASSVLDRGFRRETQYFGPGTRLLVL.